This TCR beta chain appears in the sequencing data of a study of blood T cells in healthy people across ages (dated by TCRdb to 2015 to 2017). As for the study more broadly: In model experiments, template switching captured roughly one uniquely barcoded TCR beta cDNA molecule for every two T cells. To avoid experimental bias, donors of different ages were randomly spread across the sequencing lanes. The study measured age-related changes in TCR beta repertoire diversity using deep sequencing normalized with unique cDNA molecular identifiers. Four age groups were formed from the donors: young (average around 15 years), middle-aged (approximately 40), aged (under 70) and long-lived (about 80). Two additional independent replicas of 1 million unique cDNA reads from the same blood draw were analyzed for two donors (one aged 18 to 30 and one aged 80 or older).

What the research found in general, with its limitations: There was a strong correlation between observed TCR beta diversity and the percentage of naive T cells measured by flow cytometry. As age increased, observed TCR beta diversity per million T cells dropped in a roughly linear way, and a significant reduction was already evident by age 40. Estimates of total diversity based on one million sequenced T cells were considered lower bounds and underestimates. Bulk unsorted PBMC profiling prevented conclusive comparison of naive and antigen-experienced compartments. Because donor CMV infection status was unknown, age-related changes in expanded clonotypes were potentially confounded. The long-lived group showed more naive CD4+ T cells, fewer expanded clones and increased TCR diversity than the aged group, suggesting age selection.

The donors were roughly 39 Caucasian individuals from Russia, aged roughly 6 to 100 years, who were systemically healthy. Roughly 9 milliliters of peripheral blood were drawn from each donor into EDTA-treated Vacutainer tubes. Ficoll-Paque density-gradient centrifugation was used to isolate PBMCs, with at least 7 million obtained per sample. Trizol reagent was used to extract total RNA from the PBMCs, yielding at least 5 micrograms per sample. Naive CD45RAhigh/CD27high T cell percentages were measured by flow cytometry on a PBMC aliquot from every donor. CDR1 and CDR2 are drawn from the germline V gene: MGHRA, YSYEKL. Taken from cysteine to phenylalanine, the CDR3 has 15 residues. Only the CDR3 region is kept as DNA, spanning 45 bases read in frame from base 1. The germline V end is reduced by 3 bases and the J end by 6 bases; junction bases left unmatched: 8. On this clonotype: Its antigen remains unidentified. No much larger clonotype is one base removed from it; base qualities were not supplied.

To prepare the library, 5' RACE was applied. The listed sequencing device is Illumina HiSeq 2500. A second PCR of roughly 6 to 11 cycles was performed with a sample-barcoded 5' primer and a J-beta primer mix. Each TCR beta cDNA molecule received a unique molecular identifier from a template-switch 5' adaptor carrying 12 random nucleotides. Each sample yielded at least 2.5 million CDR3-containing paired-end reads. First-strand cDNA synthesis was performed from all RNA using the Mint cDNA synthesis kit, with priming by a TRBC-specific oligonucleotide. After uracil-DNA glycosylase treatment, a first 18-cycle PCR used universal primers M1SS and BC2_uni_R on all cDNA. Turning to the authors' computational methods: For normalization, 1 million high-quality reads, each with a distinct molecular identifier, were randomly selected from each sample. Instead of being binned into consensus sequences, reads that shared molecular identifiers were thrown out. CDR3 identification, clonotype clustering and error correction used MiTCR with a Q25 quality threshold and the strictest error-elimination algorithm. Lower-bound total TCR beta diversity was estimated with a nonparametric unseen species model using Euler transformation. The public sequencing data were trimmed at Q25 with fastp and processed into clonotypes with MiXCR by TCRdb, which kept only in-frame beta chains. Entries that share a CDR3 protein sequence are merged under the most common genes and DNA. These V and J calls originate from TCRdb's pipeline instead of the authors' own analysis. The sample data list under 2 million distinct CDR3 sequences, and roughly 32% of these were observed just once. 11% of the sample belongs to the ten largest clones.

The source of this sequence is a woman aged 25 to 39 in good health. The specimen was blood. The V gene is TRBV4-1 and the J gene is TRBJ1-2; 9 bases in the junction line up with TRBD1. CDR3 region: CASSHLTGGIDGYTF. The base sequence is TGCGCCAGCAGCCACTTGACAGGGGGGATAGATGGCTACACCTTC.